The rows below give T cell receptor beta chains drawn from one sample of a study of cytomegalovirus exposure and HLA in healthy donors. Profiled with immunoSEQ multiplex PCR; TCRdb holds only in-frame clones, not every one. The sample yields about 120,000 clones, around 69% seen once. Sequenced sample: PBMCs. The receptors originated from a woman aged 40 to 50 in good health and CMV-seropositive. Each CDR3 is given with its conserved first and last residue. Fields, in order: V gene, clone size, J gene, D gene, CDR3 length, CDR3 protein, CDR3 DNA. The D gene is left open where the match is weak. A clone size is listed for some rows: how often the clone was seen (once, few, many), or a class if it is expanded.

V: TRBV10-2; size: few; J: TRBJ1-5; D: .; length: 15; CDR3: CASGRGEGSNQPQHF; DNA: TGCGCCAGCGGACGGGGAGAGGGTAGCAATCAGCCCCAGCATTTT
V: TRBV5-4; size: .; J: TRBJ2-5; D: TRBD2; length: 17; CDR3: CASSWELAGGRQETQYF; DNA: TGTGCCAGCAGCTGGGAACTAGCGGGGGGGCGGCAAGAGACCCAGTACTTC
V: TRBV28; size: .; J: TRBJ2-3; D: .; length: 15; CDR3: CASSLGGSSTDTQYF; DNA: TGTGCCAGCAGTCTTGGGGGGAGCAGCACAGATACGCAGTATTTT
V: TRBV19; size: few; J: TRBJ2-5; D: .; length: 14; CDR3: CASSRSSDQETQYF; DNA: TGTGCCAGTAGCAGATCTAGCGATCAAGAGACCCAGTACTTC
V: TRBV28; size: .; J: TRBJ1-1; D: TRBD1; length: 13; CDR3: CASRETGRTEAFF; DNA: TGTGCCAGCAGGGAGACAGGGCGCACTGAAGCTTTCTTT
V: TRBV7-2; size: .; J: TRBJ2-1; D: TRBD2; length: 13; CDR3: CASSPGLNNEQFF; DNA: TGTGCCAGCAGCCCGGGACTAAACAATGAGCAGTTCTTC
V: TRBV9; size: .; J: TRBJ1-1; D: TRBD1; length: 15; CDR3: CASSVDVRGRSEAFF; DNA: TGTGCCAGCAGCGTAGATGTTAGGGGGCGATCTGAAGCTTTCTTT
V: TRBV2; size: few; J: TRBJ2-7; D: .; length: 13; CDR3: CASSVSAAYEQYF; DNA: TGTGCCAGCAGTGTAAGTGCGGCATACGAGCAGTACTTC
V: TRBV25-1; size: .; J: TRBJ2-1; D: TRBD2; length: 18; CDR3: CASSESKAGGQGGNEQFF; DNA: TGTGCCAGCAGTGAATCTAAAGCGGGGGGGCAAGGTGGGAATGAGCAGTTCTTC
V: TRBV28; size: .; J: TRBJ1-1; D: .; length: 14; CDR3: CASRRDGLDTEAFF; DNA: TGTGCCAGCCGGAGGGACGGGTTGGACACTGAAGCTTTCTTT
V: TRBV25-1; size: .; J: TRBJ1-1; D: .; length: 12; CDR3: CASSFQGTEAFF; DNA: TGTGCCAGCAGTTTCCAGGGCACTGAAGCTTTCTTT
V: TRBV7-9; size: .; J: TRBJ1-3; D: .; length: 19; CDR3: CASSLAWEALGTAGNTMYF; DNA: TGTGCCAGCAGCTTAGCCTGGGAGGCGTTGGGGACGGCAGGAAACACCATGTATTTT
V: TRBV19; size: .; J: TRBJ1-5; D: .; length: 14; CDR3: CASSMDSGRQPQHF; DNA: TGTGCCAGTAGCATGGACAGTGGACGTCAGCCCCAGCATTTT
V: TRBV13; size: .; J: TRBJ2-3; D: .; length: 14; CDR3: CASSFSVNTDTQYF; DNA: TGTGCCAGCAGCTTTAGCGTGAACACAGATACGCAGTATTTT
V: TRBV5-1; size: .; J: TRBJ2-7; D: TRBD1; length: 15; CDR3: CASSFPGQGHHEQYF; DNA: TGCGCCAGCAGCTTCCCGGGACAGGGACATCACGAGCAGTACTTC
V: TRBV27; size: once; J: TRBJ1-1; D: .; length: 14; CDR3: CASSLIDGGGIAFF; DNA: TGTGCCAGCAGTTTAATTGACGGGGGGGGCATAGCTTTCTTT
V: TRBV9; size: .; J: TRBJ1-3; D: .; length: 16; CDR3: CASSPVPGSSGNTIYF; DNA: TGTGCCAGCAGCCCGGTACCTGGGAGCTCTGGAAACACCATATATTTT
V: TRBV5-4; size: .; J: TRBJ2-5; D: TRBD1; length: 15; CDR3: CASSLQGENQETQYF; DNA: TGTGCCAGCAGCTTACAGGGGGAGAACCAAGAGACCCAGTACTTC
V: TRBV5-1; size: once; J: TRBJ1-4; D: .; length: 15; CDR3: CASSLDGATNEKLFF; DNA: TGCGCCAGCAGCTTGGACGGTGCAACTAATGAAAAACTGTTTTTT
V: TRBV5-1; size: .; J: TRBJ2-1; D: .; length: 15; CDR3: CASSLAGPSYNEQFF; DNA: TGCGCCAGCAGCTTGGCAGGCCCTTCCTACAATGAGCAGTTCTTC
V: TRBV6-4; size: .; J: TRBJ2-3; D: TRBD2; length: 15; CDR3: CASSDGAGDVDTQYF; DNA: TGTGCCAGCAGTGACGGAGCGGGAGATGTAGATACGCAGTATTTT
V: TRBV6-1; size: few; J: TRBJ1-5; D: TRBD1; length: 15; CDR3: CASSVDSGGGQPQHF; DNA: TGTGCCAGCAGTGTCGACTCAGGGGGCGGTCAGCCCCAGCATTTT
V: TRBV10-1; size: .; J: TRBJ2-7; D: .; length: 13; CDR3: CATQGLDSYEQYF; DNA: TGCGCCACCCAGGGGCTAGACTCCTACGAGCAGTACTTC
V: TRBV27; size: .; J: TRBJ2-7; D: TRBD1; length: 15; CDR3: CASSDTGDRSYEQYF; DNA: TGTGCCAGCAGTGACACAGGGGATCGGTCCTACGAGCAGTACTTC
V: TRBV25-1; size: .; J: TRBJ2-1; D: .; length: 15; CDR3: CASSPTLGGYNEQFF; DNA: TGTGCCAGCAGCCCCACCCTGGGGGGCTACAATGAGCAGTTCTTC
V: TRBV28; size: .; J: TRBJ2-3; D: TRBD1; length: 14; CDR3: CASNQGVGGDTQYF; DNA: TGTGCTAGCAACCAGGGGGTGGGTGGGGATACGCAGTATTTT
V: TRBV4-2; size: .; J: TRBJ2-2; D: TRBD2; length: 17; CDR3: CASSQERLAGDAGELFF; DNA: TGTGCCAGCAGCCAAGAAAGGCTAGCGGGAGACGCCGGGGAGCTGTTTTTT
V: TRBV2; size: once; J: TRBJ1-5; D: .; length: 11; CDR3: CASSDRGPQHF; DNA: TGTGCCAGCAGTGACCGCGGGCCCCAGCATTTT
V: TRBV6-1; size: .; J: TRBJ2-7; D: TRBD1; length: 16; CDR3: CASSEGQGAPSYEQYF; DNA: TGTGCCAGCAGTGAAGGACAGGGGGCGCCTTCCTACGAGCAGTACTTC